The next 9 T cell receptor beta chains were all read from a single sample in a study of blood T cell repertoires in COVID-19. Clones were read by immunoSEQ multiplex PCR, and TCRdb kept only the in-frame ones, dropping some. The sample includes a few hundred thousand clones, about 80% of them seen just once. The sequencing sample was made of PBMCs or T cells enriched from blood (not recorded which). These receptors were obtained from a man aged 45-60 years who had recovered from COVID-19.

CDR3 protein: CASSLKGATDTQYF. CDR3 DNA sequence: TGTGCCAGCTCATTAAAGGGAGCCACAGATACGCAGTATTTT. The chain employs TRBV18 and TRBJ2-3, with D possibly TRBD2 on 5 matching bases. Germline loops: CDR1 KGHSH, CDR2 LQKENI. With 5 bases removed from V and 2 bases from J, the gap between germline ends came to 11 bases. The CDR3 is 14 amino acids.

V is TRBV7-2 and J is TRBJ2-5, with D maybe TRBD2 (6 bases). The CDR3 totals 14 residues. The V gene's germline CDR1 is SGHTA and CDR2 FQGNSA. V lost 1 base and J lost 7, with 13 bases in between. CDR3 sequence reads: CASSLDRVGGTQYF. The CDR3 nucleotides read TGTGCCAGCAGCTTAGATAGGGTCGGGGGGACCCAGTACTTC. The entire variable domain, with the rest obtained from reference TRBV7-2 and TRBJ2-5, is as follows: GAGVSQSPSNKVTEKGKDVELRCDPISGHTALYWYRQSLGQGLEFLIYFQGNSAPDKSGLPSDRFSAERTGGSVSTLTIQRTQQEDSAVYLCASSLDRVGGTQYFGPGTRLLVL.

This clone was observed a few times. V is TRBV28 and J is TRBJ1-2; D gene unclear. The germline V gene has CDR1 MDHEN and CDR2 SYDVKM. V was clipped by 6 bases and J by 0 bases, with 14 bases between them. CDR3 length equals 15 residues. The CDR3: CASSGVKGPNYGYTF. The DNA for the CDR3 is TGTGCCAGCAGCGGGGTAAAAGGACCTAACTATGGCTACACCTTC.

This chain connects TRBV28 to TRBJ1-4, with D possibly matching TRBD1 (5 bases). V lost 4 bases and J 8 bases, leaving 14 bases between the germline ends. The length of the CDR3 is 14 residues. CDR1 is MDHEN and CDR2 is SYDVKM in the germline V gene. CDR3 protein: CASSSGRRREKLFF. As DNA, the CDR3 is TGTGCCAGCAGTTCAGGGAGGAGGAGAGAAAAACTGTTTTTT.

The rearrangement links TRBV27 to TRBJ1-4; 8 bases align to TRBD1. This CDR3 spans 19 amino acids. Losses at the gene ends were 6 bases for V and 8 bases for J; bases not matched to a gene: 23. Germline values: CDR1 MNHEY, CDR2 SMNVEV (reference sequence). The DNA for the CDR3 is TGTGCCAGCAGCACGATCGGGGGCCAGGGGGCCTTCCGGCGGGAAAAACTGTTTTTT. Encoded protein: CASSTIGGQGAFRREKLFF.

The rearrangement joins TRBV7-3 to TRBJ2-1; D may be TRBD2 (6 bases). V was shortened by 8 bases and J by 5 bases, with 16 bases between the two germline ends. The CDR3 has 14 residues. Looked up from germline, CDR1 is SGHTA and CDR2 is FQGTGA. The CDR3 DNA reads as TGTGCCAGCTCTCAGACTAGTTCTAACAATGAGCAGTTCTTC. Translating gives CASSQTSSNNEQFF.

The V gene is TRBV7-8, the J gene TRBJ2-2, with D possibly being TRBD1 (6 bases). V was trimmed by 1 base and J by 7 bases, leaving 7 bases between them. The CDR3 totals 13 residues. From germline, CDR1 is SGHVS and CDR2 FQNEAQ. In nucleotides, the CDR3 is TGTGCCAGCAGCTTAGAGGGGGTCGGGGAGCTGTTTTTT. As protein: CASSLEGVGELFF.

The chain recombines TRBV4-1 with TRBJ1-5; D not resolved. V lost 1 base and J 3 bases, leaving 10 bases between the germline ends. CDR1 and CDR2 from the germline V gene are MGHRA and YSYEKL. CDR3 length equals 15 residues. CDR3 nucleotide sequence: TGCGCCAGCAGCCAAGGCAAGGAGCTCAATCAGCCCCAGCATTTT. As protein: CASSQGKELNQPQHF.

The rearrangement links TRBV27 to TRBJ2-5; TRBD2 matches 11 bases. Germline-derived CDR1 and CDR2 are MNHEY and SMNVEV (reference sequence). With 3 bases clipped from V and 5 bases from J, the junction kept 5 bases outside the gene matches. This CDR3 comprises 15 residues. CDR3 loop: CASSFSGRARETQYF. The CDR3 coding sequence is TGTGCCAGCAGTTTTAGCGGGAGGGCCCGGGAGACCCAGTACTTC.